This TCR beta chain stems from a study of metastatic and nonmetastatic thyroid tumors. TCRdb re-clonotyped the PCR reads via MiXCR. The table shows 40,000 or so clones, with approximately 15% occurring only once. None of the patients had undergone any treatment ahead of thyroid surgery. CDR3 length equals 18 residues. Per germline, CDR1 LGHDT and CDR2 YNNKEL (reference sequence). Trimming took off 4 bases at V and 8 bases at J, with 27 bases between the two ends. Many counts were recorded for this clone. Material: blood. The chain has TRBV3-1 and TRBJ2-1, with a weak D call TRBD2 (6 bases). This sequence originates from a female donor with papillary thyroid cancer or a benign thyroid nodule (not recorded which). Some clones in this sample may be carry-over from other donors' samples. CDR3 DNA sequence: TGTGCCAGCAGCCGGAGGGGAGTAAGGGGCCGACTTTTGGATGAGCAGTTCTTC. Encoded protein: CASSRRGVRGRLLDEQFF.